One and the same sample provided the 20 T cell receptor beta chains below, sequenced in a study of shared clonotypes between healthy human individuals. This table comes from immunoSEQ multiplex PCR, and its TCRdb copy is limited to in-frame clones, with some not included. The table lists about 1.9 million clones, 93% of them singletons. Naive CD8 cells lacked CD45RO and underwent positive selection for CCR7, leaving out terminally differentiated effector memory CD45RA+ cells. Sequencing was carried out using naive CD8+ T cells from PBMCs. These TCRs come from a man aged 18 to 30 in good health. Some clones in this sample may be carry-over from other donors' samples.

This clone was picked up one time. The V gene is TRBV15, the J gene TRBJ2-3; the match to TRBD1 covers 10 bases. The CDR3 sequence is 13 residues long. The junction had 4 bases not matched to a gene; V was cut back by 10 bases and J by 3 bases. Germline V CDR1 and CDR2: LNHNV, YYDKDF (reference sequence). CDR3: CAIRDRGTDTQYF. The CDR3 DNA reads TGTGCCATCCGGGACAGGGGTACAGATACGCAGTATTTT. Based on the CDR3 plus reference TRBV15 and TRBJ2-3, the full variable domain is DAMVIQNPRYQVTQFGKPVTLSCSQTLNHNVMYWYQQKSSQAPKLLFHYYDKDFNNEADTPDNFQSRRPNTSFCFLDIRSPGLGDTAMYLCAIRDRGTDTQYFGPGTRLTVL.

The count of this clone is one. V and J are TRBV29-1 and TRBJ2-7, with 10 bases fitting TRBD1. CDR1 and CDR2 from the germline V gene are SQVTM and ANQGSEA. CDR3 length: 16 amino acids. V lost 3 bases to trimming and J lost 3 bases; unmatched junction nucleotides: 11. The CDR3: CSVDGVLGDRGYEQYF. The CDR3 nucleotides read TGCAGCGTTGATGGTGTGCTGGGGGACAGGGGCTACGAGCAGTACTTC.

The CDR3: CASSGRQGENTGELFF. CDR3 coding DNA: TGTGCCAGCAGCGGCCGACAGGGGGAGAACACCGGGGAGCTGTTTTTT. The rearrangement links TRBV5-6 to TRBJ2-2; 9 bases are shared with TRBD1. Germline V gene sequence: CDR1 SGHDT, CDR2 YYEEEE. The V segment lost 4 bases and the J segment 1 base; nucleotides outside the gene matches: 5. The CDR3 has 16 amino acids.

The chain's CDR3 is CASIPLPSGRARDTQYF. The CDR3 coding sequence is TGTGCCAGTATCCCGCTCCCCAGCGGGAGGGCCAGAGATACGCAGTATTTT. This rearrangement joins TRBV27 to TRBJ2-3; TRBD2 aligns across 10 bases. Germline CDR1 is MNHEY and CDR2 is SMNVEV (reference sequence). V trimming: 9 bases; J trimming: 5 bases; junction bases outside the gene matches: 17. The CDR3 runs 17 residues.

This clone was seen only once. This sequence joins TRBV11-1 and TRBJ2-1, with D perhaps assigned TRBD1 or TRBD2 (6 bases each). Germline V gene data show CDR1 as SGHAT and CDR2 as FQDESV (reference sequence). This CDR3 region has 15 residues. V was clipped by 5 bases and J by 0 bases, with 11 bases between them. The CDR3 DNA is TGTGCCAGCAGCGTAGGGGGGTTCTCCTACAATGAGCAGTTCTTC. As protein: CASSVGGFSYNEQFF.

This chain connects TRBV18 to TRBJ1-2; tentative D call: TRBD1 (5 bases). The CDR3 is 15 amino acids. The germline gives CDR1 KGHSH, CDR2 LQKENI. Trimming shortened V by 0 bases and J by 3 bases, and 11 bases separated the two germline ends. CDR3 coding DNA: TGTGCCAGCTCACCACCGGCAGGGACGTACTATGGCTACACCTTC. The encoded protein is CASSPPAGTYYGYTF.

This chain links TRBV7-9 with TRBJ1-1, with D unclear. With 0 bases removed from V and 1 base from J, the gap between germline ends came to 6 bases. The CDR3 covers 14 residues. Germline loops: CDR1 SEHNR, CDR2 FQNEAQ (reference sequence). CDR3 amino acids: CASSLALANTEAFF. In DNA, the CDR3 is TGTGCCAGCAGCTTAGCACTAGCGAACACTGAAGCTTTCTTT. Full variable domain (rest looked up from reference TRBV7-9 and TRBJ1-1): DTGVSQNPRHKITKRGQNVTFRCDPISEHNRLYWYRQTLGQGPEFLTYFQNEAQLEKSRLLSDRFSAERPKGSFSTLEIQRTEQGDSAMYLCASSLALANTEAFFGQGTRLTVV.

This clone has just a few counts. Other DNA sequences in the sample encode the same CDR3. The rearrangement uses TRBV5-6 and TRBJ1-5; 7 bases agree with TRBD1. J was trimmed by 6 bases and V by 0 bases; bases with no gene match: 3. CDR3 length equals 14 residues. Germline V gene data show CDR1 as SGHDT and CDR2 as YYEEEE. Here the CDR3 DNA reads TGTGCCAGCAGCTTGGGAGGGGGCGGTCAGCCCCAGCATTTT. Translated, it gives CASSLGGGGQPQHF.

This clone showed up just once. The chain carries TRBV28 and TRBJ1-4; 9 nucleotides line up with TRBD1. J gave up 5 bases and V 6 bases, and 13 bases lay outside the gene matches. This CDR3 spans 17 amino acids. CDR1 is MDHEN, CDR2 SYDVKM, per germline. The CDR3 loop reads CASRGRTGVVRNEKLFF. The CDR3 nucleotides read TGTGCCAGCAGGGGGCGGACAGGGGTGGTACGAAATGAAAAACTGTTTTTT.

This chain joins TRBV7-2 and TRBJ2-1, with D maybe TRBD2 (6 bases). The CDR3 loop spans 15 amino acids. V lost 2 bases, J lost 5 bases, and 13 bases lay in between. From germline, CDR1 is SGHTA and CDR2 FQGNSA. CDR3 loop: CASSLPREAHNEQFF. The DNA for the CDR3 is TGTGCCAGCAGCTTACCGCGGGAAGCCCACAATGAGCAGTTCTTC.

The chain joins TRBV15 to TRBJ2-7; a possible D gene is TRBD2 (6 bases). Trimming pared 1 base from V and 0 bases from J, leaving 13 bases between. Per germline, CDR1 LNHNV and CDR2 YYDKDF (reference sequence). The CDR3 spans 16 residues. The CDR3 sequence: CATSRGGGDFSYEQYF. Here the CDR3 DNA reads TGTGCCACCAGCAGAGGAGGCGGGGACTTCTCCTACGAGCAGTACTTC.

V gene TRBV7-9 combines with J gene TRBJ2-3, with 7 bases matching TRBD2. The V and J ends lost 4 bases and 4 bases, in that order; junction bases with no gene match: 5. The CDR3 extends over 14 amino acids. Germline lookup yields CDR1 SEHNR and CDR2 FQNEAQ (reference sequence). For the CDR3, the DNA is TGTGCCAGCAGCTCGAGGACTAGTCCAGATACGCAGTATTTT. This encodes CASSSRTSPDTQYF.

The rearrangement joins TRBV5-1 to TRBJ1-5; 8 nucleotides match TRBD1. Germline V lookup: CDR1 SGHRS, CDR2 YFSETQ. This CDR3 comprises 16 residues. V was pared by 1 base and J by 5 bases, with 8 bases of the junction left unmatched. The CDR3, as DNA: TGCGCCAGCAGCTTGAACAGGACAGGGTGGGATCAGCCCCAGCATTTT. Its translation is CASSLNRTGWDQPQHF.

The chain is built from TRBV6-1 and TRBJ2-5, with D hard to call. CDR3 length equals 12 residues. The V end lost 6 bases, the J end lost 5 bases, and 10 bases lay between the germline ends. Germline CDR1 MNHNS, CDR2 SASEGT. The CDR3: CASSKIGETQYF. The CDR3 DNA follows: TGTGCCAGCAGCAAAATAGGGGAGACCCAGTACTTC.

The V and J genes are TRBV28 and TRBJ2-7; perhaps TRBD1 as D (6 bases). Trimming removed 1 base from V and 0 bases from J, with 16 bases in between. The CDR3 has 17 residues. CDR1 MDHEN and CDR2 SYDVKM come from the germline V gene. In DNA form, the CDR3 reads TGTGCCAGCAGTTTATTGCTTGCAGGGGTAAGCTCCTACGAGCAGTACTTC. It translates to CASSLLLAGVSSYEQYF.

This chain joins TRBV4-2 and TRBJ2-7, with 8 bases matching TRBD2. Looked up from germline, CDR1 is LGHNA and CDR2 is YNFKEQ. This CDR3 spans 15 amino acids. V shed 0 bases, J shed 3 bases, and the junction held 4 bases outside the gene matches. For the CDR3, the DNA is TGTGCCAGCAGCCAAGACCGCACTAGCGGCTACGAGCAGTACTTC. Translation: CASSQDRTSGYEQYF.

The chain carries TRBV2 and TRBJ2-5, with D tentatively TRBD2 (6 bases). Germline-derived CDR1 and CDR2 are SNHLY and FYNNEI. The CDR3 is 15 amino acids. Trimming removed 7 bases at V and 6 bases at J, with 21 bases between. The DNA for the CDR3 is TGTGCCAGCACCGACGGGGCAGGGAGGATGAAGACCCAGTACTTC. This gives the protein CASTDGAGRMKTQYF.

This rearrangement joins TRBV7-9 to TRBJ2-1; 7 nucleotides match TRBD2. V trimming: 7 bases; J trimming: 0 bases; junction bases outside the gene matches: 6. The CDR3 is 15 amino acids. Germline values: CDR1 SEHNR, CDR2 FQNEAQ (reference sequence). Here the CDR3 reads CASKVGGSSYNEQFF. DNA for the CDR3: TGTGCCAGCAAGGTGGGCGGGAGCTCCTACAATGAGCAGTTCTTC.

This chain uses TRBV19 with TRBJ1-2; D uncertain. The V end was cut by 3 bases, the J end by 5 bases, with 7 bases between. The germline V gene has CDR1 LNHDA and CDR2 SQIVND (reference sequence). This CDR3 comprises 12 residues. CDR3 sequence: CASSMFGYGYTF. The CDR3 DNA reads as TGTGCCAGTAGTATGTTTGGGTATGGCTACACCTTC.

The rearrangement uses TRBV27 and TRBJ2-7; 8 bases match TRBD1. This CDR3 is 16 amino acids long. Per germline, CDR1 MNHEY and CDR2 SMNVEV (reference sequence). V was pared by 4 bases and J by 2 bases, with 10 bases of the junction left unmatched. The CDR3 region is CASSWTGSRVAYEQYF. The DNA for the CDR3 is TGTGCCAGCAGTTGGACAGGGTCACGGGTAGCCTACGAGCAGTACTTC.